The 23 T cell receptor beta chains below were found in one sample sequenced in a study of beta chain features in type 1 diabetes (dated by TCRdb to the late 2010s). The library was built by means of the immunoSEQ multiplex PCR assay. The High Capacity cDNA Reverse Transcription Kit was used to reverse transcribe all of the isolated RNA, meaning that expressed TCRB transcripts were what got sequenced. The source is immuneACCESS, and TCRdb retained only in-frame sequences with V and J called. Part of the clones is not carried over; for the studies checked, unresolved V genes explain less than half of this, and the remainder is unexplained. The sample includes approximately 120,000 clones, with less than 40% observed a single time. More than 0.06% of the sample is in the top ten clones. Source material: stem cell memory CD4+ T cells from blood. In light of the paper, this sample's cell subset or site label describes: stem cell-like memory CD4+ T cells. These receptors all stem from a woman younger than 30 in good health.

This clone was observed a handful of times. The rearrangement links TRBV29-1 to TRBJ2-7; 14 bases match TRBD2. J gave up 2 bases and V 3 bases, and 6 bases lay outside the gene matches. CDR1 and CDR2 from the germline V gene are SQVTM and ANQGSEA. The CDR3 runs 16 residues. The CDR3 sequence is CSVEGLAGVAPYEQYF. CDR3 DNA: TGCAGCGTTGAGGGACTAGCGGGAGTCGCCCCCTACGAGCAGTACTTC.

V gene TRBV20-1 combines with J gene TRBJ1-2; the D gene is possibly TRBD1 (5 bases). Trimming took off 6 bases at V and 8 bases at J, with 13 bases between the two ends. The germline gives CDR1 DFQATT, CDR2 SNEGSKA (reference sequence). The CDR3 contains 11 residues. CDR3 loop: CSAAGTGGYTF. Here the CDR3 DNA reads TGCAGTGCCGCCGGGACTGGCGGCTACACCTTC.

The rearrangement joins TRBV27 to TRBJ2-7; no firm D call. Looked up from germline, CDR1 is MNHEY and CDR2 is SMNVEV (reference sequence). V shed 6 bases and J shed 9 bases, with 18 bases lying between them. The CDR3 extends over 13 amino acids. Here the CDR3 DNA reads TGTGCCAGCAGGTCTAGATTGGTTTATGTGCAGTACTTC. It yields the protein CASRSRLVYVQYF.

This clone was seen a handful of times. The chain uses TRBV30 and TRBJ2-3; TRBD1 might be the D (5 bases). Trimming took 2 bases from V and 1 from J, leaving 13 bases between them. CDR3 length: 15 residues. Germline V gene data show CDR1 as GTSNPN and CDR2 as SVGIG (reference sequence). The CDR3 DNA follows: TGTGCCTGGAGTACCGACAGCCGACGCACAGATACGCAGTATTTT. Its protein product is CAWSTDSRRTDTQYF.

In its sample, this clone was seen a few times. This chain uses TRBV11-2 with TRBJ1-1; the D is unclear. From germline, CDR1 is SGHAT and CDR2 FQNNGV. Trimming took off 1 base at V and 6 bases at J, with 21 bases between the two ends. This CDR3 contains 17 residues. CDR3 nucleotide sequence: TGTGCCAGCAGCTTAGGAAAATTGCAGCGCCAAAGGTCTGAAGCTTTCTTT. Translating gives CASSLGKLQRQRSEAFF.

V and J are TRBV4-1 and TRBJ2-7, with 7 positions matching TRBD2. Germline loops: CDR1 MGHRA, CDR2 YSYEKL. The V gene end was trimmed by 4 bases and the J gene end by 4 bases; junction bases not matched to a gene: 7. CDR3 length equals 14 residues. Written as DNA, the CDR3 is TGCGCCAGCAGCCGGAGGACTAGAGAATACGAGCAGTACTTC. Its protein product is CASSRRTREYEQYF.

Concerning this clone itself: Different DNA sequences within this sample yield the same CDR3. The V call is TRBV11-2, the J call TRBJ1-2, with a possible D match to TRBD1 (6 bases). Germline assignment: CDR1 SGHAT and CDR2 FQNNGV. V was trimmed by 5 bases and J by 4 bases, leaving 11 bases between them. CDR3 size: 13 residues. As DNA, the CDR3 is TGTGCCAGCAGCCCCAGGACAGCCTATGGCTACACCTTC. Protein product: CASSPRTAYGYTF.

The CDR3 coding sequence is TGCAGCGTCCGGACAGGGAGAGGCTACACCTTC. It is translated as CSVRTGRGYTF. V and J are TRBV29-1 and TRBJ1-2, with 8 positions matching TRBD1. Germline CDR1 reads SQVTM; CDR2 reads ANQGSEA. The J segment lost 8 bases and the V segment lost 6 bases, leaving 5 bases of the junction unmatched. The CDR3 contains 11 residues.

The chain joins TRBV28 to TRBJ2-2; TRBD2 aligns across 14 bases. This CDR3 comprises 16 residues. Germline assignment: CDR1 MDHEN and CDR2 SYDVKM. V shed 5 bases, J shed 5 bases, and the junction held 4 bases outside the gene matches. The CDR3 nucleotides read TGTGCCAGCAGTCGCAGACTAGCGGGAGGGACCGGGGAGCTGTTTTTT. Translated: CASSRRLAGGTGELFF.

A few counts support this clone. The chain couples TRBV9 to TRBJ2-1; 13 bases fit TRBD2. Germline V gene sequence: CDR1 SGDLS, CDR2 YYNGEE. V trimming: 2 bases; J trimming: 10 bases; junction bases outside the gene matches: 9. The CDR3 has 16 amino acids. In DNA form, the CDR3 reads TGTGCCAGCAGCGTTGGAGGACTAGCGGGAGCCCTCGAGCAGTTCTTC. Its protein product is CASSVGGLAGALEQFF.

The chain is built from TRBV14 and TRBJ2-7; D remains ambiguous. Germline V gene data show CDR1 as SGHDN and CDR2 as FVKESK. CDR3 length: 14 residues. Trimming removed 1 base at V and 0 bases at J, with 7 bases between. The CDR3: CASSQVFSSYEQYF. CDR3 DNA sequence: TGTGCCAGCAGCCAAGTTTTCAGCTCCTACGAGCAGTACTTC.

This clone was counted only a few times. The chain recombines TRBV5-1 with TRBJ2-1, with TRBD2 identical over 10 bases. V shed 5 bases and J 9 bases; nucleotides not matched to a gene: 5. Germline loops: CDR1 SGHRS, CDR2 YFSETQ. The CDR3 has 13 amino acids. This CDR3 is CASRRTSGGEQFF. The CDR3 DNA sequence: TGCGCCAGCAGACGGACTAGCGGAGGTGAGCAGTTCTTC.

This clone has just one count. V is TRBV18 and J is TRBJ1-5, with a tentative D call TRBD1 (6 bases). V was pared by 3 bases and J by 7 bases, with 13 bases between. CDR1 and CDR2 (germline): KGHSH, LQKENI. CDR3 length: 14 amino acids. CDR3 sequence reads: CASSPTGQQQPQHF. CDR3 DNA: TGTGCCAGCTCACCTACAGGGCAGCAGCAGCCCCAGCATTTT.

The J gene is TRBJ1-2, the V gene TRBV7-2; 8 bases are shared with TRBD1. The CDR3 spans 14 residues. The ends lost 5 bases at V and 4 bases at J; junction bases unmatched: 6. Looked up from germline, CDR1 is SGHTA and CDR2 is FQGNSA. The CDR3 nucleotides read TGTGCCAGCAGCACGGACAGGGTGGCCTATGGCTACACCTTC. Translated, it gives CASSTDRVAYGYTF.

V usage is TRBV10-3 and J usage is TRBJ2-5, with TRBD2 identical over 7 bases. V was pared by 9 bases and J by 2 bases, with 6 bases of the junction left unmatched. The CDR3 consists of 13 residues. Germline-derived CDR1 and CDR2 are ENHRY and SYGVKD. The CDR3 DNA reads TGTGCCATAACGGGAGGTCTTCAAGAGACCCAGTACTTC. This codes for CAITGGLQETQYF.

The V and J genes are TRBV18 and TRBJ2-1; 9 nucleotides line up with TRBD2. The CDR3 consists of 16 residues. CDR1 and CDR2 from the germline V gene are KGHSH and LQKENI. Unmatched junction bases numbered 4, after V lost 0 bases and J lost 4 bases. The CDR3 DNA is TGTGCCAGCTCACCACCGGGACTAGCTCAGTACAATGAGCAGTTCTTC. This translates into CASSPPGLAQYNEQFF.

This clone was detected a few times. As DNA, the CDR3 is TGTGCCAGCAGCTCCCTAACCCTGACAGGGAGCACTGAAGCTTTCTTT. It translates to CASSSLTLTGSTEAFF. V usage is TRBV7-9 and J usage is TRBJ1-1, with TRBD1 identical over 7 bases. Trimming at V came to 4 bases and at J to 4 bases, leaving 12 bases not matched to a gene. This CDR3 is 16 amino acids long. CDR1 is SEHNR, CDR2 FQNEAQ, per germline (reference sequence).

The gene calls are TRBV19 and TRBJ1-2, with 9 bases fitting TRBD1. This CDR3 has 14 amino acids. The germline V gene encodes CDR1 LNHDA and CDR2 SQIVND (reference sequence). The V gene end was trimmed by 7 bases and the J gene end by 7 bases; junction bases not matched to a gene: 10. The CDR3, as DNA: TGTGCCAGTACTACCATACAGGGGGCTCGTGGCTACACCTTC. It is translated as CASTTIQGARGYTF.

V is TRBV5-4 and J is TRBJ2-1; D is possibly TRBD1 (6 bases). Looked up from germline, CDR1 is SGHNT and CDR2 is YYREEE (reference sequence). This CDR3 contains 16 residues. V lost 1 base, J lost 2 bases, and 13 bases lay in between. CDR3 sequence reads: CASSLQLQGAYNEQFF. DNA for the CDR3: TGTGCCAGCAGCTTGCAGTTACAGGGAGCCTACAATGAGCAGTTCTTC.

V is TRBV5-1 and J is TRBJ1-5, with D possibly TRBD1 on 6 matching bases. The germline V and J ends were trimmed by 6 bases and 4 bases, with 11 bases remaining between them. This CDR3 comprises 13 residues. Per germline, CDR1 SGHRS and CDR2 YFSETQ. In nucleotides, the CDR3 is TGCGCCAGCAAGGGGGGGGATAATCAGCCCCAGCATTTT. Protein product: CASKGGDNQPQHF.

The chain carries TRBV7-9 and TRBJ1-1, with 7 bases matching TRBD1. Germline CDR1 SEHNR, CDR2 FQNEAQ (reference sequence). This CDR3 comprises 13 residues. The J segment lost 8 bases and the V segment lost 5 bases, leaving 8 bases of the junction unmatched. The CDR3 sequence: CASSPGTEAEAFF. CDR3 DNA: TGTGCCAGCAGCCCCGGGACAGAGGCCGAAGCTTTCTTT.

The chain is built from TRBV6-5 and TRBJ2-1; 8 bases line up with TRBD2. V trimming: 3 bases; J trimming: 5 bases; junction bases outside the gene matches: 6. The CDR3 runs to 15 residues. The germline gives CDR1 MNHEY, CDR2 SVGAGI. CDR3 in amino acids: CASSYEGAGDNEQFF. Here the CDR3 DNA reads TGTGCCAGCAGTTATGAGGGAGCGGGGGACAATGAGCAGTTCTTC.

This clone showed up just once. The CDR3 DNA is TGTGCCAGCAGCTCCGGACAGCCAGCTAACTATGGCTACACCTTC. Encoded protein: CASSSGQPANYGYTF. V and J are TRBV7-3 and TRBJ1-2; a weak D match, TRBD1 (6 bases). V dropped 4 bases and J dropped 0 bases, with 12 bases sitting between them. The length of the CDR3 is 15 residues. Looked up from germline, CDR1 is SGHTA and CDR2 is FQGTGA.